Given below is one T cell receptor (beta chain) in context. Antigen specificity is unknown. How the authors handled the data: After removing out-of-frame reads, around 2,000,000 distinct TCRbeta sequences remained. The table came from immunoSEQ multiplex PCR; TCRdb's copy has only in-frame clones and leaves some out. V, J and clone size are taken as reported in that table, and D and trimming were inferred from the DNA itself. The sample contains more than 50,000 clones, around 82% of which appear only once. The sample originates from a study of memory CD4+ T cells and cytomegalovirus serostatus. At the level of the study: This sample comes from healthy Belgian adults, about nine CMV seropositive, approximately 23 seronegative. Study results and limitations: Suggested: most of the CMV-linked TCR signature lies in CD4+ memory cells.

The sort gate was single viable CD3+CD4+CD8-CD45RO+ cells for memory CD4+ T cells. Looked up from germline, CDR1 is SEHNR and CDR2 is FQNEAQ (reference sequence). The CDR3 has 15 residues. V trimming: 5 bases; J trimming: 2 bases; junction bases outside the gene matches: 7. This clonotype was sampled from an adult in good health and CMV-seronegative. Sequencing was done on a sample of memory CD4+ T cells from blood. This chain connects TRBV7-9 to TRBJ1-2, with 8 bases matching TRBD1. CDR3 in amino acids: CASSHPRTGNYGYTF. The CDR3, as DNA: TGTGCCAGCAGCCACCCGAGGACAGGGAACTATGGCTACACCTTC.